In its sample, the clone carrying this T cell receptor (beta chain) was seen many times. Its antigen is not identified. From the reads, TCRdb called clonotypes with MiXCR, one entry per CDR3 protein. In the table there are roughly 230,000 distinct CDR3 sequences, roughly 22% of which are singletons. CDR3 size: 16 residues. The germline CDR1 and CDR2 sequences are ENHRY and SYGVKD. The V and J ends lost 2 bases and 11 bases respectively, with 22 bases between them. This record comes from a study of T cell repertoires in cytomegalovirus infection. Study results and limitations: Using cumulative public TCR beta family frequency, the authors identified those who carried CMV together with the relevant HLA.

The sequence came from a human donor in good health (CMV status not recorded). Some clones in this sample may be carry-over from other donors' samples. V usage is TRBV10-3 and J usage is TRBJ1-5; possibly TRBD1 for D (6 bases). The sequencing sample was made of CD8+ T cells from PBMCs. Written as DNA, the CDR3 is TGTGCCATCAGTGAGATTTCAGGCGACAGGCCGGAGGCCCAGCATTTT. It is translated as CAISEISGDRPEAQHF.